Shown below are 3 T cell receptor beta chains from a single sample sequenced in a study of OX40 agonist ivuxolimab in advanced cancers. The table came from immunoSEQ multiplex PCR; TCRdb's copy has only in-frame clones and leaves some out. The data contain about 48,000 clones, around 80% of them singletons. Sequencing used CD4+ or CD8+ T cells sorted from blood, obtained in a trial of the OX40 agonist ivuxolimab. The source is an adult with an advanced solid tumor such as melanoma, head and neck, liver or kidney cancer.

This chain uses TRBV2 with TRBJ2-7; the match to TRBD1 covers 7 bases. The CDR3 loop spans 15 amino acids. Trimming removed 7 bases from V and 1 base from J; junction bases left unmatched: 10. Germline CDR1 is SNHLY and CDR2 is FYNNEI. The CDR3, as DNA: TGTGCCAGCACCTTACAGGGGATGGGGTCCTACGAGCAGTACTTC. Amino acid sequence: CASTLQGMGSYEQYF.

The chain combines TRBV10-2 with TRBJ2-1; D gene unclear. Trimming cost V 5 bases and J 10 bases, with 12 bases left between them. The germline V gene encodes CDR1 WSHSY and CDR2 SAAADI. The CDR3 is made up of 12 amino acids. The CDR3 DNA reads TGCGCCAGCAGTTACTTGCCAGGAGAGCAGTTCTTC. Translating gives CASSYLPGEQFF.

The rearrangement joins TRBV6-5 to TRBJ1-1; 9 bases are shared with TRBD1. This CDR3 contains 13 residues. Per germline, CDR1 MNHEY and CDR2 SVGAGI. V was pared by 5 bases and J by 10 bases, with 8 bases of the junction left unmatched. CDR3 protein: CASSLPGQGSAFF. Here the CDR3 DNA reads TGTGCCAGCAGTCTCCCGGGACAGGGTTCAGCTTTCTTT.